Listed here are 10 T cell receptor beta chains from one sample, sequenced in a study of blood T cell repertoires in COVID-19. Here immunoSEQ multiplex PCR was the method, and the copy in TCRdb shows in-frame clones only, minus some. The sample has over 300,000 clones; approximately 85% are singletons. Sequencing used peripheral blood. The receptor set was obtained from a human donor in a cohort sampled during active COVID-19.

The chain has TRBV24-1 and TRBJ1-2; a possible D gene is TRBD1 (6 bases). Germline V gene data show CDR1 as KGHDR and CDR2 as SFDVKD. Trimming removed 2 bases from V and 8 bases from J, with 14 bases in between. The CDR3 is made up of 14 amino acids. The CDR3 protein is CATSDWNRVGGYTF. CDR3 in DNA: TGTGCCACCAGTGATTGGAACAGGGTTGGCGGCTACACCTTC.

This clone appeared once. The CDR3 nucleotides are TGTGCCAGCAGTTACATTCGGGGGGCTAACTATGGCTACACCTTC. Translated, it gives CASSYIRGANYGYTF. This sequence joins TRBV6-5 and TRBJ1-2, with D possibly matching TRBD1 (5 bases). CDR3 size: 15 residues. V lost 2 bases and J lost 0, with 10 bases in between. The germline V gene has CDR1 MNHEY and CDR2 SVGAGI.

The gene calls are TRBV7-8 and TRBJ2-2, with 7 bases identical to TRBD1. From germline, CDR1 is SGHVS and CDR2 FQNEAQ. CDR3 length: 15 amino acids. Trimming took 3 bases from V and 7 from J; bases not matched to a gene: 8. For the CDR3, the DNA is TGTGCCAGCAGCTTTCCGAGGGGGCTTGGCGGGGAGCTGTTTTTT. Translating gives CASSFPRGLGGELFF.

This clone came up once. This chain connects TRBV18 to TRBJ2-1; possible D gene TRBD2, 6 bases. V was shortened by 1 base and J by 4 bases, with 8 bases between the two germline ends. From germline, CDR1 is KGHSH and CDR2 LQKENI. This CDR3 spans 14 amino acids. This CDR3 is CASSPRGIYNEQFF. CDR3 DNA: TGTGCCAGCTCACCACGCGGGATTTACAATGAGCAGTTCTTC.

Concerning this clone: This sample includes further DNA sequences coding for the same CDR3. The CDR3 coding sequence is TGTGCCAGCAGCCAAGGTGGGGCGGGGGGTGGACGGTTCTTC. It specifies CASSQGGAGGGRFF. The gene calls are TRBV3-1 (or the pseudogene TRBV3-2) and TRBJ2-1, with 8 bases lining up with TRBD2. Germline CDR1 reads LGHDT; CDR2 reads YNNKEL (reference sequence). V dropped 1 base and J dropped 15; count of bases not matched to a gene: 11. The CDR3 consists of 14 residues.

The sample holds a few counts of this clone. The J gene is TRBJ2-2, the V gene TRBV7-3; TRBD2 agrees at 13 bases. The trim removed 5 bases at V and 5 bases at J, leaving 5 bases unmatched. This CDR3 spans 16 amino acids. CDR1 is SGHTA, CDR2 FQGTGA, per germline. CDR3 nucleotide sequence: TGTGCCAGCAGCCCCCCGGGACTAGCGGGGACCGGGGAGCTGTTTTTT. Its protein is CASSPPGLAGTGELFF.

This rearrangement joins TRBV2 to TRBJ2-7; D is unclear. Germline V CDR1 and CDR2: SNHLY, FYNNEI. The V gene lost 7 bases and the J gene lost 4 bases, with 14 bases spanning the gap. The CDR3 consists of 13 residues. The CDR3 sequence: CASIFDQTYEQYF. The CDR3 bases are TGTGCCAGCATTTTTGACCAGACTTACGAGCAGTACTTC.

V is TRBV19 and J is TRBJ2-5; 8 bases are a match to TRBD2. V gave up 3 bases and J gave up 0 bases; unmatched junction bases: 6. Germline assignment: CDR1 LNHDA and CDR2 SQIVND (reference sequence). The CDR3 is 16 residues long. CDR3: CASSIGRGGYQETQYF. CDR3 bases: TGTGCCAGTAGTATTGGTCGGGGGGGGTACCAAGAGACCCAGTACTTC.

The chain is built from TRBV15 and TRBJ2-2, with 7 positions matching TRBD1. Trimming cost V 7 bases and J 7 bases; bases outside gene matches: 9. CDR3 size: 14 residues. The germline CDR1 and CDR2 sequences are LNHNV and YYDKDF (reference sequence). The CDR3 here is CATKKRGGFGELFF. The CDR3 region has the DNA TGTGCCACCAAGAAAAGAGGGGGCTTCGGGGAGCTGTTTTTT.

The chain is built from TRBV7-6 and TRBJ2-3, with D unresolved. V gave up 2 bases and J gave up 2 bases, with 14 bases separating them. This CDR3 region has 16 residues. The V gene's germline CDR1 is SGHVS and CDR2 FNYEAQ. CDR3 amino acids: CASSLKARSLTDTQYF. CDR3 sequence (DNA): TGTGCCAGCAGCTTAAAGGCACGGAGCCTCACAGATACGCAGTATTTT.